This T cell receptor (beta chain) was obtained from a study of chemoradiotherapy in HPV16-positive cancers. CDR1 is MNHEY and CDR2 is SVGAGI in the germline V gene. The CDR3 consists of 15 residues. The germline V and J ends were trimmed by 4 bases and 6 bases, with 17 bases remaining between them. General observations from the study: Candidate HPV-specific clones and E7-related TCR motifs grew in tumor during treatment. For HPV16-positive patients, expanding HPV-responsive T cells associated with longer recurrence-free survival.

Generated by immunoSEQ multiplex PCR, the TCRdb table keeps only in-frame clones and is missing some. The profile shows tens of thousands of clones, about 85% of them singletons. As for this clone: The antigen is unknown.

The sequencing used blood, collected from a patient who underwent chemoradiotherapy. The source is a human donor with HPV-associated anogenital cancer. The chain employs TRBV6-5 and TRBJ2-3, with TRBD1 as a possible D gene (6 bases). CDR3 DNA sequence: TGTGCCAGCAGTTCTGGACAGTATAAGGCCGATACGCAGTATTTT. Residues: CASSSGQYKADTQYF.